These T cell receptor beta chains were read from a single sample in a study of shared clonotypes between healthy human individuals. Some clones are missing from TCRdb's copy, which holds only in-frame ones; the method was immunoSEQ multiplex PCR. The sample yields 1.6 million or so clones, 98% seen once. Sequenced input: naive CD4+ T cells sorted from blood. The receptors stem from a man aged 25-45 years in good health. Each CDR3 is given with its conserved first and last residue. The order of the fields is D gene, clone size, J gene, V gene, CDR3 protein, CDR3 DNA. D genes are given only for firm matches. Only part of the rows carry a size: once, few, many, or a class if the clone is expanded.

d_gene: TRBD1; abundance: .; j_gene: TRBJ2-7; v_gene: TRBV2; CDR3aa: CASSRDSASYEQYF; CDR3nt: TGTGCCAGCAGTAGGGACAGTGCATCCTACGAGCAGTACTTC
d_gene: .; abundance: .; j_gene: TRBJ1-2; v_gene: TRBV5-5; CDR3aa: CASSLGPTLAYGYTF; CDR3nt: TGTGCCAGCAGCTTGGGGCCGACACTTGCCTATGGCTACACCTTC
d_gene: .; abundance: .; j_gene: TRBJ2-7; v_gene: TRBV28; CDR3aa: CASSFGGSGRYEQYF; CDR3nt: TGTGCCAGCTCATTCGGAGGTAGCGGACGCTACGAGCAGTACTTC
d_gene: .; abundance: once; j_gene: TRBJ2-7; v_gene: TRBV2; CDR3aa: CASSEALGQGPVGQYF; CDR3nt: TGTGCCAGCAGTGAAGCGCTCGGGCAGGGGCCCGTAGGGCAGTACTTC
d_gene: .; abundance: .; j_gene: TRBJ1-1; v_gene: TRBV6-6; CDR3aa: CASSDRTWTEAFF; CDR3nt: TGTGCCAGCAGCGACAGGACGTGGACTGAAGCTTTCTTT
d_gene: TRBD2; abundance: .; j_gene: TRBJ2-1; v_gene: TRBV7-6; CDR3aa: CASSPAGVTYNEQFF; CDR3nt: TGTGCCAGCAGCCCAGCGGGAGTAACCTACAATGAGCAGTTCTTC
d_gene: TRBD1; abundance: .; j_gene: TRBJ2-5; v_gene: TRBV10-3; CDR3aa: CAISDPGQTTETQYF; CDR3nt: TGTGCCATCAGTGATCCGGGACAGACAACGGAGACCCAGTACTTC
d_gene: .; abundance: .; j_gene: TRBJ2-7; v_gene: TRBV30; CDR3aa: CAWSVRLALTYEQYF; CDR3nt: TGTGCCTGGAGTGTACGGCTGGCTTTAACCTACGAGCAGTACTTC
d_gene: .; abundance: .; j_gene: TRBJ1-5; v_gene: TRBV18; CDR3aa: CASSPRVGVNQPQHF; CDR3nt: TGTGCCAGCTCACCTAGGGTAGGCGTCAATCAGCCCCAGCATTTT
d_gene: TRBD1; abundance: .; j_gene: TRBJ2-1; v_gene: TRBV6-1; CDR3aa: CASSPTGGSYNEQFF; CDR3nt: TGTGCCAGCAGTCCGACAGGGGGGTCCTACAATGAGCAGTTCTTC
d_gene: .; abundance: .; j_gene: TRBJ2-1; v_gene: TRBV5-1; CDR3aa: CASSLRPDYLNYNEQFF; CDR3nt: TGCGCCAGCAGCTTGAGGCCAGACTATCTGAACTACAATGAGCAGTTCTTC
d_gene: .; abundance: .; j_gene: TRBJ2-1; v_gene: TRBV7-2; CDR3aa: CASSLASSSYNEQFF; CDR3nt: TGTGCCAGCAGCTTAGCCTCAAGCTCCTACAATGAGCAGTTCTTC
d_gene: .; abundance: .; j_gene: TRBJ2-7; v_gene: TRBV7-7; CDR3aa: CASSSGHSYEQYF; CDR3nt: TGTGCTAGCAGCTCGGGTCACTCCTACGAGCAGTACTTC
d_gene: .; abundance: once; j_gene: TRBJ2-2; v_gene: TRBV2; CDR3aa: CASSEIGGPANTGELFF; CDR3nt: TGTGCCAGCAGTGAAATAGGGGGGCCGGCGAACACCGGGGAGCTGTTTTTT
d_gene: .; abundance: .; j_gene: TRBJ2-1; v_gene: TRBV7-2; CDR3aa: CASSLYGNEQFF; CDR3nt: TGTGCCAGCAGCTTATATGGCAATGAGCAGTTCTTC
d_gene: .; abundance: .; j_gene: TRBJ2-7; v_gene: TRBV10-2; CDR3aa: CASSVDPGPYEQYF; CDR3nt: TGCGCCAGCAGTGTGGATCCTGGGCCCTACGAGCAGTACTTC
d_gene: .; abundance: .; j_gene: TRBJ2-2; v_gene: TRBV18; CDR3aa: CASSPNDRNTGELFF; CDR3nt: TGTGCCAGCTCACCGAATGACAGGAACACCGGGGAGCTGTTTTTT
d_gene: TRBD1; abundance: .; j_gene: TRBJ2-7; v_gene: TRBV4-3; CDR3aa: CASSQEWGRGSYEQYF; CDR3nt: TGCGCCAGCAGCCAAGAGTGGGGCAGGGGGTCCTACGAGCAGTACTTC
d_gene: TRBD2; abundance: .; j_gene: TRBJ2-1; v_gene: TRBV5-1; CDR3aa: CASSSRAGGPNEQFF; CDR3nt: TGCGCCAGCAGCTCCCGAGCGGGAGGGCCGAATGAGCAGTTCTTC
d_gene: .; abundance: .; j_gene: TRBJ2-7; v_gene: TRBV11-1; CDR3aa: CASSLTNYEQYF; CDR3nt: TGTGCCAGCAGCTTAACGAACTACGAGCAGTACTTC
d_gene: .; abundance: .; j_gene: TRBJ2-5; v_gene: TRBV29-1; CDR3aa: CSVEERKGIGETQYF; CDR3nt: TGCAGCGTTGAAGAAAGAAAGGGGATCGGGGAGACCCAGTACTTC
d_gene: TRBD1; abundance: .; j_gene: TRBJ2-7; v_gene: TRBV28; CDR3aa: CASSSTGGVSYEQYF; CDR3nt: TGTGCCAGCAGTTCGACAGGGGGCGTTAGTTACGAGCAGTACTTC
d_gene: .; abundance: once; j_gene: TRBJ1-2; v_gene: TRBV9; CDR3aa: CASSVGGSANYGYTF; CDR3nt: TGTGCCAGCAGCGTAGGGGGGAGTGCTAACTATGGCTACACCTTC
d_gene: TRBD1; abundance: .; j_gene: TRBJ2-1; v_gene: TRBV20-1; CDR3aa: CSVSGQGEQFF; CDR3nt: TGCAGTGTGTCTGGACAGGGTGAGCAGTTCTTC
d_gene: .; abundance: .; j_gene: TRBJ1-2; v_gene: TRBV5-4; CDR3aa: CASSLAVIDGYTF; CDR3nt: TGTGCCAGCAGCTTAGCGGTGATCGATGGCTACACCTTC
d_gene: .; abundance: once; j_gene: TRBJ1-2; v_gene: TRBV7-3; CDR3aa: CASSPMPEGSGGYTF; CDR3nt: TGTGCCAGCAGCCCTATGCCCGAGGGCAGTGGTGGCTACACCTTC
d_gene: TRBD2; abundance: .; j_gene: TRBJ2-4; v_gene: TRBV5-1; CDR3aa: CASSLVPGLVGLAKNIQYF; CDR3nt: TGCGCCAGCAGCTTGGTCCCGGGACTAGTGGGGCTAGCCAAAAACATTCAGTACTTC
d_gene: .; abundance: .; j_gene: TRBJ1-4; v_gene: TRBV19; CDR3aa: CASSRDSLRHEKLFF; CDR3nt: TGTGCCAGTAGTCGCGACAGTTTGAGACATGAAAAACTGTTTTTT
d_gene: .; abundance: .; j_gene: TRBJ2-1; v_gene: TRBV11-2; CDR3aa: CASSLSGPYNEQFF; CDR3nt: TGTGCCAGCAGCTTGAGCGGGCCTTACAATGAGCAGTTCTTC
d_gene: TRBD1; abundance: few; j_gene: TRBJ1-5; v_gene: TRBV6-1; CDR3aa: CASSERGGGAEPQHF; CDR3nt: TGTGCCAGCAGTGAAAGGGGAGGGGGCGCGGAGCCCCAGCATTTT
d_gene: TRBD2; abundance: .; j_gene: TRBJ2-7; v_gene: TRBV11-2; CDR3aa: CASSFQTLAGVIYEQYF; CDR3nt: TGTGCCAGCAGCTTTCAAACCTTAGCGGGAGTTATCTACGAGCAGTACTTC
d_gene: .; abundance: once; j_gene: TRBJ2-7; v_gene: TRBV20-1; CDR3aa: CSASSVYEQYF; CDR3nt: TGCAGTGCTAGCAGCGTGTACGAGCAGTACTTC
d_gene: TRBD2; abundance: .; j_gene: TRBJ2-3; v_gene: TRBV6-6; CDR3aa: CASSDPGLAGRTQYF; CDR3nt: TGTGCCAGCAGTGACCCGGGACTAGCGGGTCGAACGCAGTATTTT
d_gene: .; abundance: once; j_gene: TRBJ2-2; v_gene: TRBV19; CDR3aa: CASMTAAASTGELFF; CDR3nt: TGTGCCAGTATGACGGCAGCAGCGAGCACCGGGGAGCTGTTTTTT
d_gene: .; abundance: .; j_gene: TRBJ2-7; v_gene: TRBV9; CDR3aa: CAIKGGGTYEQYF; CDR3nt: TGTGCCATCAAGGGGGGCGGCACCTACGAGCAGTACTTC
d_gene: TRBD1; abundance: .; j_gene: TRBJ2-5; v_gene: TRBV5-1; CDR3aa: CASSLAGTGQETQYF; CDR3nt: TGCGCCAGCAGCTTGGCCGGGACAGGACAAGAGACCCAGTACTTC
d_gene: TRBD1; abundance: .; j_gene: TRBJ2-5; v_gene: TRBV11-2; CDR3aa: CASSPDRGQETQYF; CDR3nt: TGTGCCAGCAGCCCGGACAGGGGGCAAGAGACCCAGTACTTC
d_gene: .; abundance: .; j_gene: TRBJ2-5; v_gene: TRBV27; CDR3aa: CASSLGETQYF; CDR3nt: TGTGCCAGCAGTTTGGGGGAGACCCAGTACTTC
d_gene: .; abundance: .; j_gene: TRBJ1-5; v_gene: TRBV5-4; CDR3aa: CASSFGGNSNQPQHF; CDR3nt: TGTGCCAGCAGCTTTGGCGGAAATAGCAATCAGCCCCAGCATTTT
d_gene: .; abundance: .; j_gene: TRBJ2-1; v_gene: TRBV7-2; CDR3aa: CASSQMSYNEQFF; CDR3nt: TGTGCCAGCAGCCAGATGAGCTACAATGAGCAGTTCTTC
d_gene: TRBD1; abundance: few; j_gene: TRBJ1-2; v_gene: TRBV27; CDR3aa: CASRTGDGYTF; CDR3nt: TGTGCCAGCAGAACAGGGGATGGCTACACCTTC
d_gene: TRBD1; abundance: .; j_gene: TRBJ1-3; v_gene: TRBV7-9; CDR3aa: CASSPTGNGNTIYF; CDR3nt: TGTGCCAGCAGCCCGACAGGGAATGGAAACACCATATATTTT
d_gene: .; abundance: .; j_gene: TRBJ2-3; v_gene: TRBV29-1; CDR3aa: CSVVRAGGTSTDTQYF; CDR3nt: TGCAGCGTTGTAAGGGCAGGGGGGACTAGCACAGATACGCAGTATTTT
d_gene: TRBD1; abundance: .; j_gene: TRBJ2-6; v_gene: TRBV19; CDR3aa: CASRTWGQGASGANVLTF; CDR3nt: TGTGCCAGTAGAACATGGGGACAGGGGGCATCAGGGGCCAACGTCCTGACTTTC
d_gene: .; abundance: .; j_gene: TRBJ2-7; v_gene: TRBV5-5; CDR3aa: CASSLGQANYEQYF; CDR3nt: TGTGCCAGCAGCTTAGGGCAGGCCAACTACGAGCAGTACTTC
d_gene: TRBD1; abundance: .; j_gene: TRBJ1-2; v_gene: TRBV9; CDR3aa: CASRGDYRGTGYTF; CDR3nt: TGTGCCAGCAGGGGAGATTACAGGGGGACTGGCTACACCTTC
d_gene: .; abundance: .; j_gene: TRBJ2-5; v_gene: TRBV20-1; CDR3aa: CSARDLPTQYF; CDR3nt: TGCAGTGCTAGAGACCTTCCGACCCAGTACTTC
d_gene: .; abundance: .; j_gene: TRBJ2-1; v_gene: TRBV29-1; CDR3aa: CSVNWPSRDEQFF; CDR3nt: TGCAGCGTGAATTGGCCCTCTCGGGATGAGCAGTTCTTC
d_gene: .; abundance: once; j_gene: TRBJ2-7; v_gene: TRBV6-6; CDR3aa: CASSNLPYEQYF; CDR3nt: TGTGCCAGCAGCAACCTCCCCTACGAGCAGTACTTC
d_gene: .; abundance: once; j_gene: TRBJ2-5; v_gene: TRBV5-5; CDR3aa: CASSLFQETQYF; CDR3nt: TGTGCCAGCAGCTTGTTTCAAGAGACCCAGTACTTC
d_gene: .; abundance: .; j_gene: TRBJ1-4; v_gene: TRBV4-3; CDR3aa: CASSLEGQANEKLFF; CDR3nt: TGCGCCAGCAGCTTAGAAGGTCAGGCTAATGAAAAACTGTTTTTT
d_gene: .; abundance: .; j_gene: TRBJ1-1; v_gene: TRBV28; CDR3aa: CASSLGGTMGLNTEAFF; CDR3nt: TGTGCCAGCAGTTTGGGAGGGACAATGGGATTGAACACTGAAGCTTTCTTT
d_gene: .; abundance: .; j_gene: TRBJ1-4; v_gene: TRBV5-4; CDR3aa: CASSPVGSEKLFF; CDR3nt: TGTGCCAGCAGCCCGGTGGGGAGTGAAAAACTGTTTTTT
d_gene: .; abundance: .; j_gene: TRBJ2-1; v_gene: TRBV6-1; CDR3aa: CASSEAQIAAYNEQFF; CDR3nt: TGTGCCAGCAGTGAAGCGCAAATAGCGGCCTACAATGAGCAGTTCTTC
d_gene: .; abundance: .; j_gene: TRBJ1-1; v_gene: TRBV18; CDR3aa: CASSPGGDRGVEAFF; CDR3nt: TGTGCCAGCTCACCAGGCGGGGACCGGGGAGTTGAAGCTTTCTTT